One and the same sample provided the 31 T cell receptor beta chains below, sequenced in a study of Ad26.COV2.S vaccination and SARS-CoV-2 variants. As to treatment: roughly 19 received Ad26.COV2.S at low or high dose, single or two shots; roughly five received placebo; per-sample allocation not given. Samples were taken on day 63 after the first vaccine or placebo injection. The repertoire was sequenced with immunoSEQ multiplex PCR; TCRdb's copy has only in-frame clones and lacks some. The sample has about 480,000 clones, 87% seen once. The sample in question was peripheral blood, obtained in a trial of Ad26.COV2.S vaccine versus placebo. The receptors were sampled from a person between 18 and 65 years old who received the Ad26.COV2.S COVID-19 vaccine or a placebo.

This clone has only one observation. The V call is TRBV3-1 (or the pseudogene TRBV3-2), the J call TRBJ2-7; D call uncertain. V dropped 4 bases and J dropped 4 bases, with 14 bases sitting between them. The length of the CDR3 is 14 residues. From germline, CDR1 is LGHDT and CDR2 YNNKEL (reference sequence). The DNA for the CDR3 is TGTGCCAGCAGCCGAGATCGCACCGTTTACGAGCAGTACTTC. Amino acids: CASSRDRTVYEQYF.

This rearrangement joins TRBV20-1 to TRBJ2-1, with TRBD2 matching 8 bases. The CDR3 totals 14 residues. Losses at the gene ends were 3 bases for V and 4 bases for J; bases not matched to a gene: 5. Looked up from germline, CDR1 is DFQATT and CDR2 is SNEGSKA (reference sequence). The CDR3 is CSASGVAGYNEQFF. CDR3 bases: TGCAGTGCTAGTGGGGTAGCGGGGTACAATGAGCAGTTCTTC.

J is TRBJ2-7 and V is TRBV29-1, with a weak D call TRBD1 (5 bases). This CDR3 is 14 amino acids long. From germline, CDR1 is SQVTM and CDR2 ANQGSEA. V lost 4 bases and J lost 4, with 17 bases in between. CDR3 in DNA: TGCAGCGTTGCCTTGCGAGCAGACAGTTACGAGCAGTACTTC. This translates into CSVALRADSYEQYF.

The CDR3 sequence: CASSIRRGSRTDTQYF. The CDR3 coding sequence is TGTGCCAGTAGTATCCGTCGCGGGAGTAGGACAGATACGCAGTATTTT. The chain joins TRBV19 to TRBJ2-3; 7 positions match TRBD2. The CDR3 covers 16 residues. The V gene's germline CDR1 is LNHDA and CDR2 SQIVND (reference sequence). The ends lost 3 bases at V and 3 bases at J; junction bases unmatched: 9.

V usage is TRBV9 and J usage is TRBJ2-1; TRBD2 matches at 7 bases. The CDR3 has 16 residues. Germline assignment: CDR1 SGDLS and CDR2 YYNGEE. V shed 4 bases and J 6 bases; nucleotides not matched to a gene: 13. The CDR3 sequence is CASSTPSGGGSNEQFF. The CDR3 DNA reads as TGTGCCAGCAGCACACCGTCGGGCGGCGGGAGCAATGAGCAGTTCTTC.

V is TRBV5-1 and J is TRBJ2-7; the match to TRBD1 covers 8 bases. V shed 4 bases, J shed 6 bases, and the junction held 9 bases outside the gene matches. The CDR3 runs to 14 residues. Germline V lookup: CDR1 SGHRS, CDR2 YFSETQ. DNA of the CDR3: TGCGCCAGCAGCCCCTCAGGGGGCCCCGGCGAGCAGTACTTC. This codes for CASSPSGGPGEQYF.

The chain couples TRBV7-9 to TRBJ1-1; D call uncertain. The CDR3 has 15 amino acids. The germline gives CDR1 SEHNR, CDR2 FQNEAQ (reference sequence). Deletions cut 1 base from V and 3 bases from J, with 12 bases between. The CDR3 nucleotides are TGTGCCAGCAGCTTAGGGAGGCAGCGCCACACTGAAGCTTTCTTT. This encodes CASSLGRQRHTEAFF.

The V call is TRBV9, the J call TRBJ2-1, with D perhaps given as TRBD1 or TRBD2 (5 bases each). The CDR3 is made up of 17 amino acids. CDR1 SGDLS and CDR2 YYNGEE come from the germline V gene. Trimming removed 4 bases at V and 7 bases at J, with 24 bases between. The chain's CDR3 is CASSPWSRGPGENEQFF. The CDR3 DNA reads TGTGCCAGCAGCCCATGGAGCCGGGGCCCCGGGGAAAATGAGCAGTTCTTC.

CDR3 amino acids: CASSGVRGPYNEQFF. CDR3 coding DNA: TGTGCCAGCAGTGGGGTGCGGGGCCCCTACAATGAGCAGTTCTTC. The genes are TRBV2 and TRBJ2-1, with D possibly TRBD2 on 6 matching bases. Per the germline V gene, CDR1 is SNHLY and CDR2 is FYNNEI. V gave up 4 bases and J gave up 2 bases, with 12 bases separating them. The CDR3 is 15 amino acids.

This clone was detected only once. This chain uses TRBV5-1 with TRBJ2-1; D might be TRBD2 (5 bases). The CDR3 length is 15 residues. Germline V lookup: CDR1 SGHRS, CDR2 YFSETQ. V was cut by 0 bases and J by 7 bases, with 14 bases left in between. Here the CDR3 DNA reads TGCGCCAGCAGCTTGGACGGGGAGACGGTTAATGAGCAGTTCTTC. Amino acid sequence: CASSLDGETVNEQFF.

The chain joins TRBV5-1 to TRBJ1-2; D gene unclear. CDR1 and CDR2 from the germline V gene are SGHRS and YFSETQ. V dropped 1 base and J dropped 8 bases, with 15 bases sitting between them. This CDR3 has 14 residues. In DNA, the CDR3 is TGCGCCAGCAGCTTGAATGGTGACGGTGGGGGCTACACCTTC. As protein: CASSLNGDGGGYTF. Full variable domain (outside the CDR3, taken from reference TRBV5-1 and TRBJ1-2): KAGVTQTPRYLIKTRGQQVTLSCSPISGHRSVSWYQQTPGQGLQFLFEYFSETQRNKGNFPGRFSGRQFSNSRSEMNVSTLELGDSALYLCASSLNGDGGGYTFGSGTRLTVV.

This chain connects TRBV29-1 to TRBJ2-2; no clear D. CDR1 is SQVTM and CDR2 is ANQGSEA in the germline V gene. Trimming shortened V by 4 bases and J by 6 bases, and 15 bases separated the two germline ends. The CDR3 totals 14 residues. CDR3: CSVGYGLRAGELFF. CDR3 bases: TGCAGCGTTGGTTACGGTCTGCGTGCCGGGGAGCTGTTTTTT.

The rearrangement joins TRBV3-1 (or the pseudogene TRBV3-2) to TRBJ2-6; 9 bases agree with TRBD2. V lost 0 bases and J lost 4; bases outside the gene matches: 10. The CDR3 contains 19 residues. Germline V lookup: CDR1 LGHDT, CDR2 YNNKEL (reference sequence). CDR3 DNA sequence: TGTGCCAGCAGCCAAGAAGATGCGGGAGGGCCTCGAGGGGCCAACGTCCTGACTTTC. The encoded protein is CASSQEDAGGPRGANVLTF.

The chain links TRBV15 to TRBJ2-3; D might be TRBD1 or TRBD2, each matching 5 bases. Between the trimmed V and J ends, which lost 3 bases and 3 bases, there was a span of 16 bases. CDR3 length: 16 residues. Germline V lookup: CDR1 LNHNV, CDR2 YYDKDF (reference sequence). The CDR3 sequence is CATSSDGAGRTDTQYF. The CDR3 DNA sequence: TGTGCCACCAGCAGCGACGGGGCAGGGCGGACAGATACGCAGTATTTT. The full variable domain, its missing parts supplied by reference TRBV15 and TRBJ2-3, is DAMVIQNPRYQVTQFGKPVTLSCSQTLNHNVMYWYQQKSSQAPKLLFHYYDKDFNNEADTPDNFQSRRPNTSFCFLDIRSPGLGDTAMYLCATSSDGAGRTDTQYFGPGTRLTVL.

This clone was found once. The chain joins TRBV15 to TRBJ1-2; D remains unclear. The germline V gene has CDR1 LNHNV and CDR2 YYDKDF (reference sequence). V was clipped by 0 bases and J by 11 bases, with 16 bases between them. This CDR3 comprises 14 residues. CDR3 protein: CATSRDFRAQVYTF. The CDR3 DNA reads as TGTGCCACCAGCAGAGACTTCCGGGCCCAAGTTTACACCTTC.

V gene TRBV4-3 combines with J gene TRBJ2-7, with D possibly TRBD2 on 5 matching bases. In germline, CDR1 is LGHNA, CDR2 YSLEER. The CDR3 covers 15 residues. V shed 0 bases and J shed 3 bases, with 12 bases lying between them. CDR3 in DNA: TGCGCCAGCAGCCAAGATCGGGGTATCGGCTACGAGCAGTACTTC. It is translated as CASSQDRGIGYEQYF.

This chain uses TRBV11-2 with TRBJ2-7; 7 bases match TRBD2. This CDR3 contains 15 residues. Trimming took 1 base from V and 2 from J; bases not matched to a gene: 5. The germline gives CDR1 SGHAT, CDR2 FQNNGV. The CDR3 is CASSLGASGTYEQYF. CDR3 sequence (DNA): TGTGCCAGCAGCTTAGGTGCTAGCGGTACCTACGAGCAGTACTTC.

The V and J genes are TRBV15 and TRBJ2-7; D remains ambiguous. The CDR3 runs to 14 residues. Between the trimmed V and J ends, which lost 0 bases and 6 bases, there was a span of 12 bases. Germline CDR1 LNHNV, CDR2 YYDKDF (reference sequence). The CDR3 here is CATSRDRVEGEQYF. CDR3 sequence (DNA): TGTGCCACCAGCAGAGATCGAGTCGAAGGCGAGCAGTACTTC.

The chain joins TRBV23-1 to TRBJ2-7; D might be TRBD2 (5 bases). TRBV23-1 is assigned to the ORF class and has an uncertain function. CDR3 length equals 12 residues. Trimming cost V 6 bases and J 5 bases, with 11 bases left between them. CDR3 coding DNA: TGCGCCAGCAGAAAGGACTTCCACGAGCAGTACTTC. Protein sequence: CASRKDFHEQYF.

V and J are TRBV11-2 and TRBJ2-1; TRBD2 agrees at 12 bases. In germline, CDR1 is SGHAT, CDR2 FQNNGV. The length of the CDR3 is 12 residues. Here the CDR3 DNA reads TGTGTCGTACTAGCGGGAGGCCGGGAGCAGTTCTTC. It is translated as CVVLAGGREQFF.

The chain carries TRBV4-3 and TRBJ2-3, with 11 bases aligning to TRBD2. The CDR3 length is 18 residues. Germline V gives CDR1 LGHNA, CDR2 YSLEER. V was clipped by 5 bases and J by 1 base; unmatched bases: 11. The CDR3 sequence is CASSSVAGGPVGTDTQYF. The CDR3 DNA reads TGCGCCAGCAGCTCAGTAGCGGGAGGGCCCGTGGGCACAGATACGCAGTATTTT.

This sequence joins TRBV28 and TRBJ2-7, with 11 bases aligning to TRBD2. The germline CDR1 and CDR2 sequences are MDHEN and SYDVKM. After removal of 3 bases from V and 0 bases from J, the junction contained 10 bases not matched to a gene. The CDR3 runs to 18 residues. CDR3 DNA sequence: TGTGCCAGCAGTTTGACGCTAGCGGGAGGACCTATCTCCTACGAGCAGTACTTC. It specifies CASSLTLAGGPISYEQYF.

The CDR3, as DNA: TGTGCCAGCAGTTACTCAGACTTGAACACTGAAGCTTTCTTT. Its protein product is CASSYSDLNTEAFF. The V and J genes are TRBV6-2 or TRBV6-3 and TRBJ1-1; D call uncertain. CDR3 length: 14 residues. The germline V gene encodes CDR1 MNHEY and CDR2 SVGEGT. The V and J ends lost 0 bases and 0 bases respectively, with 5 bases between them.

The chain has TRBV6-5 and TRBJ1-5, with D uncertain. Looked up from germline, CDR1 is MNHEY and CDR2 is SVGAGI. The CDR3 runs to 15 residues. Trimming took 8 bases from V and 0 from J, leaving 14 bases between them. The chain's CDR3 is CASGHVQVSNQPQHF. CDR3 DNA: TGTGCCAGCGGCCATGTCCAGGTTAGCAATCAGCCCCAGCATTTT.

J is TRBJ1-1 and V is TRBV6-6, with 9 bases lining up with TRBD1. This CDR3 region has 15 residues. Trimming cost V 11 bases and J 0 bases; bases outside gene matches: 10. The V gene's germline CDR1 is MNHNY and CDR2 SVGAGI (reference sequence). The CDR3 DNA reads TGTGCCGGGGGGACAGGGAGGGGACTGAACACTGAAGCTTTCTTT. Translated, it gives CAGGTGRGLNTEAFF.

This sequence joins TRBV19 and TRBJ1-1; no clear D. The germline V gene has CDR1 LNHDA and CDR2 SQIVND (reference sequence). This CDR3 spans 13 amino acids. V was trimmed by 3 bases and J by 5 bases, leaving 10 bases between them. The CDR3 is CASSILGSTEAFF. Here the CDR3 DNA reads TGTGCCAGTAGTATTCTGGGGAGTACTGAAGCTTTCTTT.

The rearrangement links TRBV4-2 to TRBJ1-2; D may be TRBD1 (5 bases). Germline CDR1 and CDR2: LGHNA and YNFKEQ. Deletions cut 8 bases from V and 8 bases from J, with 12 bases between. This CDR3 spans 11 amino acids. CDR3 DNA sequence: TGTGCCAGCGGGGGGGTTGAGGGCTACACCTTC. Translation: CASGGVEGYTF.

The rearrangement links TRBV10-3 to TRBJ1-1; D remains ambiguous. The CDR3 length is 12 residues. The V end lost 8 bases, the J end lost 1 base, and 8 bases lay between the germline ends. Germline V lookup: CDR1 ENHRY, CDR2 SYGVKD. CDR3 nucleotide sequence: TGTGCCATCGGCAGACCGAACACTGAAGCTTTCTTT. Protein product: CAIGRPNTEAFF.

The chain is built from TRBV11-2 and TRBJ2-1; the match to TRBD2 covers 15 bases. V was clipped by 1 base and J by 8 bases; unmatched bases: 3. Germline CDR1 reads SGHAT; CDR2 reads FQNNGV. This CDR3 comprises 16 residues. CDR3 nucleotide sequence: TGTGCCAGCAGCTTAGGGACTAGCGGGAGGGAGGATGAGCAGTTCTTC. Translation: CASSLGTSGREDEQFF. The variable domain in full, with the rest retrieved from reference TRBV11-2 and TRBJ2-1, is EAGVAQSPRYKIIEKRQSVAFWCNPISGHATLYWYQQILGQGPKLLIQFQNNGVVDDSQLPKDRFSAERLKGVDSTLKIQPAKLEDSAVYLCASSLGTSGREDEQFFGPGTRLTVL.

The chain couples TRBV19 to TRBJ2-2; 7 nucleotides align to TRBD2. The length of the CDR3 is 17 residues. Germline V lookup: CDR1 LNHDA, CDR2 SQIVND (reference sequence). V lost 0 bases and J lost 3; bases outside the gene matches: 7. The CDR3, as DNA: TGTGCCAGTAGTATAGATATGGCTAGCGGTCACACCGGGGAGCTGTTTTTT. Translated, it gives CASSIDMASGHTGELFF.

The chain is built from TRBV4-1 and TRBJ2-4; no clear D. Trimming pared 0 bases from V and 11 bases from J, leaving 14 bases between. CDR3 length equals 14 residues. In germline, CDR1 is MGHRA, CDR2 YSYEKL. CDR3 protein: CASSQEPAYLFQYF. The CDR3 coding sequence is TGCGCCAGCAGCCAAGAGCCTGCGTATTTGTTTCAGTACTTC.